These 26 T cell receptor beta chains originate from one sample sequenced in a study of cytomegalovirus exposure and HLA in healthy donors. Clones were sequenced by immunoSEQ multiplex PCR, and TCRdb holds only the in-frame ones, with some missing. The sample includes some 200,000 clones, around nine tenths seen only once; the top ten take around 7.2%. Sequenced sample: PBMCs. The receptors shown here come from a young man in good health and CMV-seropositive.

The chain links TRBV7-2 to TRBJ2-5; no reliable D call. The CDR3 runs 14 residues. V was clipped by 5 bases and J by 5 bases, with 15 bases between them. The germline gives CDR1 SGHTA, CDR2 FQGNSA. The CDR3 is CASSRNDKSETQYF. CDR3 DNA sequence: TGTGCCAGCAGCCGGAATGACAAATCGGAGACCCAGTACTTC.

The V call is TRBV9, the J call TRBJ2-3; 8 bases align to TRBD1. Losses at the gene ends were 2 bases for V and 4 bases for J; bases not matched to a gene: 3. Germline values: CDR1 SGDLS, CDR2 YYNGEE. The CDR3 contains 14 residues. The CDR3 region has the DNA TGTGCCAGCAGCGTCACGACAGGGGCAGATACGCAGTATTTT. Translation gives CASSVTTGADTQYF. Complete variable domain (other parts from reference TRBV9 and TRBJ2-3): DSGVTQTPKHLITATGQRVTLRCSPRSGDLSVYWYQQSLDQGLQFLIQYYNGEERAKGNILERFSAQQFPDLHSELNLSSLELGDSALYFCASSVTTGADTQYFGPGTRLTVL.

The chain uses TRBV5-1 and TRBJ2-7; D is perhaps TRBD2 (5 bases). The germline V gene encodes CDR1 SGHRS and CDR2 YFSETQ. The CDR3 spans 13 residues. V gave up 2 bases and J gave up 3 bases, with 9 bases separating them. CDR3 in amino acids: CASSLSGNYEQYF. The CDR3 DNA reads TGCGCCAGCAGCTTATCCGGGAACTACGAGCAGTACTTC.

This clone was observed once. This sequence joins TRBV7-6 and TRBJ2-1; D tentatively reads TRBD1 or TRBD2 (6 bases each). CDR1 is SGHVS and CDR2 is FNYEAQ in the germline V gene. V shed 0 bases and J shed 5 bases, with 14 bases lying between them. This CDR3 contains 16 residues. The CDR3 spells CASSLARGAKNNEQFF. As DNA, the CDR3 is TGTGCCAGCAGCTTAGCGAGGGGGGCGAAAAACAATGAGCAGTTCTTC.

This chain links TRBV5-1 with TRBJ2-7; possibly TRBD2 for D (5 bases). Germline V gene sequence: CDR1 SGHRS, CDR2 YFSETQ. The CDR3 runs 15 residues. V lost 1 base and J 0 bases, leaving 11 bases between the germline ends. Here the CDR3 reads CASSLLHGVSYEQYF. The CDR3 nucleotides read TGCGCCAGCAGCTTGCTGCACGGGGTCTCCTACGAGCAGTACTTC. Using reference TRBV5-1 and TRBJ2-7 for the parts outside the CDR3, the full variable domain is KAGVTQTPRYLIKTRGQQVTLSCSPISGHRSVSWYQQTPGQGLQFLFEYFSETQRNKGNFPGRFSGRQFSNSRSEMNVSTLELGDSALYLCASSLLHGVSYEQYFGPGTRLTVT.

The chain couples TRBV2 to TRBJ1-5, with TRBD1 matching over 7 bases. V trimming: 8 bases; J trimming: 2 bases; junction bases outside the gene matches: 9. Germline V gives CDR1 SNHLY, CDR2 FYNNEI. CDR3 size: 15 residues. CDR3 in amino acids: CASARGGGGNQPQHF. DNA for the CDR3: TGTGCCAGCGCACGAGGGGGCGGAGGCAATCAGCCCCAGCATTTT.

The gene calls are TRBV2 and TRBJ1-5, with 11 nucleotides matching TRBD1. Germline CDR1 SNHLY, CDR2 FYNNEI. The CDR3 is 15 amino acids. With 8 bases clipped from V and 4 bases from J, the junction kept 7 bases outside the gene matches. CDR3 bases: TGTGCCAGCTCCCCCGGGACAGGGGGGAATCAGCCCCAGCATTTT. This translates into CASSPGTGGNQPQHF.

The chain uses TRBV29-1 and TRBJ2-1, with 10 bases identical to TRBD1. Unmatched junction bases numbered 11, after V lost 3 bases and J lost 6 bases. Per germline, CDR1 SQVTM and CDR2 ANQGSEA. CDR3 length: 16 amino acids. The CDR3 sequence is CSVDWASTGGPNEQFF. As DNA, the CDR3 is TGCAGCGTTGACTGGGCCTCGACAGGGGGCCCCAATGAGCAGTTCTTC.

The chain uses TRBV27 and TRBJ1-2, with 8 nucleotides matching TRBD1. J gave up 2 bases and V 3 bases, and 5 bases lay outside the gene matches. This CDR3 is built from 15 residues. From germline, CDR1 is MNHEY and CDR2 SMNVEV (reference sequence). The CDR3 sequence: CASSFRGQGNYGYTF. In nucleotides, the CDR3 is TGTGCCAGCAGTTTCCGCGGACAGGGAAACTATGGCTACACCTTC.

This rearrangement joins TRBV4-2 to TRBJ2-7; no definite D call. CDR3 length equals 13 residues. With 1 base removed from V and 3 bases from J, the gap between germline ends came to 7 bases. The V gene's germline CDR1 is LGHNA and CDR2 YNFKEQ. The CDR3 sequence is CASSQAALYEQYF. CDR3 DNA: TGTGCCAGCAGCCAAGCGGCACTCTACGAGCAGTACTTC.

The CDR3 DNA is TGCGCCAGCAGCCAAGTTGAGGGGGGATCTAACTATGGCTACACCTTC. It codes for CASSQVEGGSNYGYTF. The V call is TRBV4-1, the J call TRBJ1-2; maybe TRBD1 (6 bases). CDR1 and CDR2 from the germline V gene are MGHRA and YSYEKL. CDR3 length: 16 residues. Trimming removed 1 base at V and 0 bases at J, with 12 bases between.

This clone was recorded once. V and J are TRBV27 and TRBJ1-3; a possible D gene is TRBD1 (6 bases). The CDR3 is made up of 14 amino acids. Germline V gives CDR1 MNHEY, CDR2 SMNVEV (reference sequence). V gave up 6 bases and J gave up 4 bases, with 13 bases separating them. The CDR3 loop reads CASSRTGTGNTIYF. In DNA form, the CDR3 reads TGTGCCAGCAGCCGAACAGGGACCGGAAACACCATATATTTT.

V gene TRBV11-3 combines with J gene TRBJ2-3; D perhaps matches TRBD2 (6 bases). V was shortened by 1 base and J by 3 bases, with 14 bases between the two germline ends. The CDR3 has 16 amino acids. The V gene's germline CDR1 is SGHNT and CDR2 YENEEA. This CDR3 is CASSLGGGHRTDTQYF. CDR3 sequence (DNA): TGTGCCAGCAGCTTAGGGGGAGGTCATCGGACAGATACGCAGTATTTT.

The chain carries TRBV27 and TRBJ2-3; possible D gene TRBD1, 5 bases. Germline assignment: CDR1 MNHEY and CDR2 SMNVEV (reference sequence). The CDR3 is 13 residues long. V lost 3 bases to trimming and J lost 6 bases, with 10 bases between them. CDR3 region: CASSFREGDTQYF. As DNA, the CDR3 is TGTGCCAGCAGTTTCAGGGAAGGGGATACGCAGTATTTT.

This clone has only a few counts. The V call is TRBV5-6, the J call TRBJ2-7; 9 nucleotides agree with TRBD1. Per germline, CDR1 SGHDT and CDR2 YYEEEE. The V gene end was trimmed by 6 bases and the J gene end by 2 bases; junction bases not matched to a gene: 6. The CDR3 length is 14 residues. This CDR3 is CASTQDRGPYEQYF. CDR3 sequence (DNA): TGTGCCAGCACCCAGGACAGGGGCCCCTACGAGCAGTACTTC. Looking up the rest from reference TRBV5-6 and TRBJ2-7 gives the full variable domain: DAGVTQSPTHLIKTRGQQVTLRCSPKSGHDTVSWYQQALGQGPQFIFQYYEEEERQRGNFPDRFSGHQFPNYSSELNVNALLLGDSALYLCASTQDRGPYEQYFGPGTRLTVT.

V is TRBV2 and J is TRBJ1-2; D remains ambiguous. Germline assignment: CDR1 SNHLY and CDR2 FYNNEI. This CDR3 is 14 amino acids long. V was cut by 4 bases and J by 4 bases, with 13 bases left in between. The CDR3 sequence: CASSGGLDGYGYTF. The CDR3 region has the DNA TGTGCCAGCAGTGGGGGTCTAGACGGCTATGGCTACACCTTC.

This chain connects TRBV7-3 to TRBJ2-1, with 8 bases identical to TRBD2. This CDR3 is built from 15 residues. In germline, CDR1 is SGHTA, CDR2 FQGTGA. V trimming: 5 bases; J trimming: 5 bases; junction bases outside the gene matches: 8. CDR3 bases: TGTGCCAGCAGCGCTACGGGGGGGCCAAACAATGAGCAGTTCTTC. It yields the protein CASSATGGPNNEQFF.

This clone was detected a few times. The chain employs TRBV11-3 and TRBJ1-1; no firm D call. The CDR3 sequence is 13 residues long. The germline V and J ends were trimmed by 5 bases and 4 bases, with 11 bases remaining between them. The germline V gene has CDR1 SGHNT and CDR2 YENEEA. The CDR3 DNA follows: TGTGCCAGCAGCCAGGTGGCAGGCACTGAAGCTTTCTTT. Its translation: CASSQVAGTEAFF. The whole variable domain, filled in from reference TRBV11-3 and TRBJ1-1, reads EAGVVQSPRYKIIEKKQPVAFWCNPISGHNTLYWYLQNLGQGPELLIRYENEEAVDDSQLPKDRFSAERLKGVDSTLKIQPAELGDSAVYLCASSQVAGTEAFFGQGTRLTVV.

This clone appeared once. V is TRBV27 and J is TRBJ2-3; 7 bases match TRBD2. Germline V gives CDR1 MNHEY, CDR2 SMNVEV (reference sequence). Trimming took 10 bases from V and 2 from J; bases not matched to a gene: 12. The CDR3 is 15 residues long. CDR3 coding DNA: TGTGCCACACGGCCTGCGGGGGTTTTCACAGATACGCAGTATTTT. It yields the protein CATRPAGVFTDTQYF.

Here the CDR3 reads CASSLSARGTDTQYF. In nucleotides, the CDR3 is TGCGCCAGCAGCTTGTCTGCGCGCGGCACAGATACGCAGTATTTT. The rearrangement links TRBV5-1 to TRBJ2-3; D is ambiguous. This CDR3 contains 15 residues. Trimming left V 1 base short and J 1 base short, with 10 bases between. Germline V gives CDR1 SGHRS, CDR2 YFSETQ.

The J gene is TRBJ1-5, the V gene TRBV6-1; D unclear. The germline V gene has CDR1 MNHNS and CDR2 SASEGT. Trimming removed 0 bases at V and 6 bases at J, with 9 bases between. This CDR3 contains 14 residues. The CDR3 coding sequence is TGTGCCAGCAGTGAAGCGCCCGGGGTTCAGCCCCAGCATTTT. This encodes CASSEAPGVQPQHF.

The rearrangement uses TRBV2 and TRBJ2-1; a possible D gene is TRBD2 (7 bases). The CDR3 runs to 16 residues. With 7 bases removed from V and 7 bases from J, the gap between germline ends came to 23 bases. Germline values: CDR1 SNHLY, CDR2 FYNNEI. As DNA, the CDR3 is TGTGCCAGCATCAACTCCCAGGGAGGGGGATTAAATGAGCAGTTCTTC. Amino acids: CASINSQGGGLNEQFF.

The rearrangement uses TRBV6-5 and TRBJ1-2, with 8 nucleotides matching TRBD1. Trimming removed 2 bases from V and 4 bases from J; junction bases left unmatched: 3. CDR3 length: 14 residues. CDR1 MNHEY and CDR2 SVGAGI come from the germline V gene. In DNA form, the CDR3 reads TGTGCCAGCAGTTACCGGGGACAGGTCTATGGCTACACCTTC. Amino acid sequence: CASSYRGQVYGYTF.

This clone showed up just a few times. The chain carries TRBV6-5 and TRBJ2-3; TRBD2 might be the D (5 bases). V was cut by 0 bases and J by 0 bases, with 7 bases left in between. CDR1 and CDR2 from the germline V gene are MNHEY and SVGAGI. CDR3 length: 15 amino acids. CDR3 in DNA: TGTGCCAGCAGTTACTCGAGGAGGAGCACAGATACGCAGTATTTT. Residues: CASSYSRRSTDTQYF.

This sequence joins TRBV2 and TRBJ2-7, with a weak D call TRBD1 (5 bases). Trimming removed 7 bases from V and 4 bases from J, with 20 bases in between. The CDR3 runs 15 residues. The germline V gene encodes CDR1 SNHLY and CDR2 FYNNEI. CDR3: CASIFSTVGAYEQYF. The DNA for the CDR3 is TGTGCCAGCATTTTCTCGACAGTCGGAGCTTACGAGCAGTACTTC.

This rearrangement joins TRBV5-1 to TRBJ2-2; 7 bases fit TRBD2. CDR1 and CDR2 from the germline V gene are SGHRS and YFSETQ. Trimming cost V 4 bases and J 7 bases; bases outside gene matches: 10. There are 15 residues in the CDR3. The CDR3 loop is CASSPWAGDIGELFF. Here the CDR3 DNA reads TGCGCCAGCAGCCCGTGGGCGGGAGATATCGGGGAGCTGTTTTTT.